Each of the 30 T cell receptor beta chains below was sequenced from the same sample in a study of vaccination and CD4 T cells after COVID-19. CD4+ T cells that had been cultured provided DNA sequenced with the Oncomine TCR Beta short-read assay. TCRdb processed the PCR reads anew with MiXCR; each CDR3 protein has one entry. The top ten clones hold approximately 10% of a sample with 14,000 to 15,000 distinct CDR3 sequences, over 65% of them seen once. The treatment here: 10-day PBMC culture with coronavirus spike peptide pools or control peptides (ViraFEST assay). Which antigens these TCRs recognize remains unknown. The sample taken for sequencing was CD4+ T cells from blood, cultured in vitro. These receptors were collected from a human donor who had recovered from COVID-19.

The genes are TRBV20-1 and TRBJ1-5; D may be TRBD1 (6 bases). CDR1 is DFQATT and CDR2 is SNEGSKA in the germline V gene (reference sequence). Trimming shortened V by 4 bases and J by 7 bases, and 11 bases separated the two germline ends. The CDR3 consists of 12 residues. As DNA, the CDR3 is TGCAGTGCTATGGGGAGGGGGCAGCCCCAGCATTTT. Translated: CSAMGRGQPQHF.

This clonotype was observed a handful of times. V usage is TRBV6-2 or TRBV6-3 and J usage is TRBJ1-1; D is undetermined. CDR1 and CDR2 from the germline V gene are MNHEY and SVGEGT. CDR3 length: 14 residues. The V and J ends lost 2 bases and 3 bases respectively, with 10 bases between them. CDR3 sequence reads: CASSYRSGHTEAFF. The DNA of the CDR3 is TGTGCCAGCAGTTACAGGTCGGGTCACACTGAAGCTTTCTTT.

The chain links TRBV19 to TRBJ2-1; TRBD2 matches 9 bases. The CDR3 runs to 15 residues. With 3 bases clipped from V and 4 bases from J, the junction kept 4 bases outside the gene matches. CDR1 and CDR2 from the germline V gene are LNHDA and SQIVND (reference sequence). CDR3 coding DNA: TGTGCCAGTAGTATGGGGACTAGCATTTACAATGAGCAGTTCTTC. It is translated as CASSMGTSIYNEQFF.

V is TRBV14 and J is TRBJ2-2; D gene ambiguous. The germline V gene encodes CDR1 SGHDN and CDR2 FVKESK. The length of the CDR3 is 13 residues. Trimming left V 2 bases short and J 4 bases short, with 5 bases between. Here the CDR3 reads CASSQQTTGELFF. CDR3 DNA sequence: TGTGCCAGCAGCCAACAGACCACCGGGGAGCTGTTTTTT.

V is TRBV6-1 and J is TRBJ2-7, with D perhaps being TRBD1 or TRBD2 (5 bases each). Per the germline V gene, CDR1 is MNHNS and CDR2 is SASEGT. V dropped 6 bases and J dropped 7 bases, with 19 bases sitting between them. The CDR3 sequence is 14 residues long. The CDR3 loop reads CASSLGTDLGEQYF. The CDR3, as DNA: TGTGCCAGCAGCCTCGGGACGGATTTGGGGGAGCAGTACTTC.

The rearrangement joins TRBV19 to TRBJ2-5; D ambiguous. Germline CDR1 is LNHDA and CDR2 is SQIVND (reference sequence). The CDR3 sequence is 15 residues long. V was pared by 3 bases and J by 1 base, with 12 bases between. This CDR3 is CASSITPARQETQYF. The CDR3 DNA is TGTGCCAGTAGTATTACCCCAGCTCGCCAAGAGACCCAGTACTTC. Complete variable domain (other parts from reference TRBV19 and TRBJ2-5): DGGITQSPKYLFRKEGQNVTLSCEQNLNHDAMYWYRQDPGQGLRLIYYSQIVNDFQKGDIAEGYSVSREKKESFPLTVTSAQKNPTAFYLCASSITPARQETQYFGPGTRLLVL.

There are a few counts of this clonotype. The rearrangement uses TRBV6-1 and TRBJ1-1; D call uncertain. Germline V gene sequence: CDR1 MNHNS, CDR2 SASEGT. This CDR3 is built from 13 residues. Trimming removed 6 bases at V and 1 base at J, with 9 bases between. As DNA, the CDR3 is TGTGCCAGCAGGAGAAGCGAGAACACTGAAGCTTTCTTT. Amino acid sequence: CASRRSENTEAFF.

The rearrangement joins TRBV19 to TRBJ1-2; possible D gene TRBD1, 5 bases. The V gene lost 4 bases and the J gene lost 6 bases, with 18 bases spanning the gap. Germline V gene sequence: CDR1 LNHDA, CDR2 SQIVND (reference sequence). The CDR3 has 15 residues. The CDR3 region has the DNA TGTGCCAGTAGTACCCCCGGAGCAGGGAGCCATGGCTACACCTTC. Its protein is CASSTPGAGSHGYTF.

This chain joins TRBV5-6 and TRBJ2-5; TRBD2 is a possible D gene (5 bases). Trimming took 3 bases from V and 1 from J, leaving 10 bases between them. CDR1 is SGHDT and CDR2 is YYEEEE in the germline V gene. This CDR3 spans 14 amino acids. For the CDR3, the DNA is TGTGCCAGCAGCTATGGGAGCTTCCAAGAGACCCAGTACTTC. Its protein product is CASSYGSFQETQYF.

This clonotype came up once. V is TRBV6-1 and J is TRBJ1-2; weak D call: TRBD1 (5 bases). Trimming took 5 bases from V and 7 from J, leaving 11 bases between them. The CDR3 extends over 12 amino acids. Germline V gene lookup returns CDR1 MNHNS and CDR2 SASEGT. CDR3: CASSPTRVGYTF. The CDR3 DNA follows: TGTGCCAGCAGTCCCACCAGGGTTGGCTACACCTTC.

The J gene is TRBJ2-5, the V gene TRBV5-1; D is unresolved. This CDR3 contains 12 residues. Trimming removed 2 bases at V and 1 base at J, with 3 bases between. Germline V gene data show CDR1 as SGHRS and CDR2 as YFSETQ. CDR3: CASSFSQETQYF. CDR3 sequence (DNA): TGCGCCAGCAGCTTCTCCCAAGAGACCCAGTACTTC. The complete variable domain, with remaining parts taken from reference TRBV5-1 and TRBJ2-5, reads KAGVTQTPRYLIKTRGQQVTLSCSPISGHRSVSWYQQTPGQGLQFLFEYFSETQRNKGNFPGRFSGRQFSNSRSEMNVSTLELGDSALYLCASSFSQETQYFGPGTRLLVL.

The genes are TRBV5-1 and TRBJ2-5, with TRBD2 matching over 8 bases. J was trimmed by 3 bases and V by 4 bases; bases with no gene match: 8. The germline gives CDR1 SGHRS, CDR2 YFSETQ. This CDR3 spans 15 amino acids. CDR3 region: CASSLSTSAEETQYF. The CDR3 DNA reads TGCGCCAGCAGCCTCTCGACTAGCGCCGAAGAGACCCAGTACTTC.

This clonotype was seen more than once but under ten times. The chain's CDR3 is CASTRSGQGAQPQHF. The CDR3 DNA reads as TGTGCCAGCACCCGCTCGGGACAGGGGGCTCAGCCCCAGCATTTT. The chain links TRBV7-2 to TRBJ1-5, with TRBD1 matching 12 bases. V was pared by 7 bases and J by 6 bases, with 7 bases of the junction left unmatched. Germline V gives CDR1 SGHTA, CDR2 FQGNSA. The CDR3 spans 15 residues.

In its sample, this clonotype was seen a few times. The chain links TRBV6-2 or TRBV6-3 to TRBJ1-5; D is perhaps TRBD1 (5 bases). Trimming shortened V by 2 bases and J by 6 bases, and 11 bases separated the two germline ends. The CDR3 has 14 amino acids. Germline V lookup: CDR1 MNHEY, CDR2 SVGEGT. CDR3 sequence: CASSYGGLVQPQHF. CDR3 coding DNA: TGTGCCAGCAGTTACGGGGGTTTGGTTCAGCCCCAGCATTTT.

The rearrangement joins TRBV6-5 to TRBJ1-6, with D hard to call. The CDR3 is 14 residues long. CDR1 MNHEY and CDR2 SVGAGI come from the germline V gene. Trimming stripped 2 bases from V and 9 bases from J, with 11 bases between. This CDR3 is CASSYGGGSSPLHF. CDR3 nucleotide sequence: TGTGCCAGCAGTTACGGAGGAGGGAGTTCACCCCTCCACTTT.

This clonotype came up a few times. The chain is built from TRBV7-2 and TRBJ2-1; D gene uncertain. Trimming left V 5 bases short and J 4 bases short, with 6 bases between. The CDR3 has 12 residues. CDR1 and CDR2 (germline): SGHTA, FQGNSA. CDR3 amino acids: CASSPSYNEQFF. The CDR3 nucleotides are TGTGCCAGCAGCCCTTCTTACAATGAGCAGTTCTTC.

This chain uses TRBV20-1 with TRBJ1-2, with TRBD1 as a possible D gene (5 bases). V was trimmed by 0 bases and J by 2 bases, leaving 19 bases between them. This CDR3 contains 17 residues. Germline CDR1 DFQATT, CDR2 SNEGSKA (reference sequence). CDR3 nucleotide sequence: TGCAGTGCTAGAGATCCCCGGGGTGCAGGGTTCAACTATGGCTACACCTTC. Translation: CSARDPRGAGFNYGYTF.

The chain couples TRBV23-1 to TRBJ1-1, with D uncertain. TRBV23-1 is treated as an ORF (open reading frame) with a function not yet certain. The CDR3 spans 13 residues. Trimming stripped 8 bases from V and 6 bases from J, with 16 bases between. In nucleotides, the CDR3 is TGCGCCAGCTCCTGTGGCCCCGGGCCTGAAGCTTTCTTT. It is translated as CASSCGPGPEAFF.

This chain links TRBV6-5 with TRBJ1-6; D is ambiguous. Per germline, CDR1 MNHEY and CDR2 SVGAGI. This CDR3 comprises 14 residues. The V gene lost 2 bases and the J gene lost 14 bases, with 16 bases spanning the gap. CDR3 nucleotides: TGTGCCAGCAGTTACAGGCCCGAGCAACGAGCCCTCCACTTT. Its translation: CASSYRPEQRALHF.

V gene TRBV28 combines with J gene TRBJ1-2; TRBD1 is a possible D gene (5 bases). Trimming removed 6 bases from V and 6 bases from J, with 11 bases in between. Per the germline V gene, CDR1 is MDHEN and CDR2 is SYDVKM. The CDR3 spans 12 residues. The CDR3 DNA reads TGTGCCAGCAGCTCCGGGGCCCATGGCTACACCTTC. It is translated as CASSSGAHGYTF.

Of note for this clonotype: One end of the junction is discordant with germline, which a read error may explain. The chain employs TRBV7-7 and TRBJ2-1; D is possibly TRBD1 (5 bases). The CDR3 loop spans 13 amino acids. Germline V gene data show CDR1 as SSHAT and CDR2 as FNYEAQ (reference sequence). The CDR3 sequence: CASSDQGRTEQFF. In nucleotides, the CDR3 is TGTGCTAGCAGCGATCAGGGCCGCACTGAGCAGTTCTTC.

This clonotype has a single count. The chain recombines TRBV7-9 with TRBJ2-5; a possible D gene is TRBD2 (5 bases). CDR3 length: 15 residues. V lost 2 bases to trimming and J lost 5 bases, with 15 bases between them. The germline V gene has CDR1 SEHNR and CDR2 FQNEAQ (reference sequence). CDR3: CASSLITGNRETQYF. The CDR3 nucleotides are TGTGCCAGCAGCTTAATTACGGGGAATCGGGAGACCCAGTACTTC.

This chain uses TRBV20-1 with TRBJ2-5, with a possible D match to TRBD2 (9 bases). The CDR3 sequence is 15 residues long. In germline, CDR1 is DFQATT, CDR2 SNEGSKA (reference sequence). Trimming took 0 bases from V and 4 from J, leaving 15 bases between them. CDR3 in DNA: TGCAGTGCTAGAGACCTAGCGGGACAGGCAGAGACCCAGTACTTC. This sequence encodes CSARDLAGQAETQYF.

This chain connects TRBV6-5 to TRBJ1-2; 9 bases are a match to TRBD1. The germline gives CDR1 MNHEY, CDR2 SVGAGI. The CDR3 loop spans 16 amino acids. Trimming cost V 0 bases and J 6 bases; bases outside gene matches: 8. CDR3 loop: CASSYSTRTGENGYTF. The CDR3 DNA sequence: TGTGCCAGCAGTTACTCGACTCGGACAGGGGAGAATGGCTACACCTTC.

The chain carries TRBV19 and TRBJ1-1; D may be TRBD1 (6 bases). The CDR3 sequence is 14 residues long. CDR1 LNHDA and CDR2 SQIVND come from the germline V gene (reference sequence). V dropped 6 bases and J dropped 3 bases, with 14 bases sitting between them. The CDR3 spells CASRPEGEHTEAFF. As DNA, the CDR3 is TGTGCCAGTAGGCCAGAGGGGGAGCACACTGAAGCTTTCTTT. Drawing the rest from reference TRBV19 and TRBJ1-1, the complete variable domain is DGGITQSPKYLFRKEGQNVTLSCEQNLNHDAMYWYRQDPGQGLRLIYYSQIVNDFQKGDIAEGYSVSREKKESFPLTVTSAQKNPTAFYLCASRPEGEHTEAFFGQGTRLTVV.

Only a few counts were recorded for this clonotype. The CDR3 coding sequence is TGCAGTGCTAGTGGCGGGGGAACAGTCTCACCCCTCCACTTT. It encodes CSASGGGTVSPLHF. V is TRBV20-1 and J is TRBJ1-6; D possibly corresponds to TRBD1 (5 bases). Germline V gene sequence: CDR1 DFQATT, CDR2 SNEGSKA (reference sequence). V dropped 3 bases and J dropped 10 bases, with 16 bases sitting between them. The CDR3 spans 14 residues.

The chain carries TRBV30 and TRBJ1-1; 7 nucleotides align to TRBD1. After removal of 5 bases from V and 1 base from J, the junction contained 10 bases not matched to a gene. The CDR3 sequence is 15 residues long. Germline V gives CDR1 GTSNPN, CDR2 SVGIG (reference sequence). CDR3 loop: CAWRTGAPRNTEAFF. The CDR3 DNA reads TGTGCCTGGCGGACAGGAGCCCCTCGGAACACTGAAGCTTTCTTT.

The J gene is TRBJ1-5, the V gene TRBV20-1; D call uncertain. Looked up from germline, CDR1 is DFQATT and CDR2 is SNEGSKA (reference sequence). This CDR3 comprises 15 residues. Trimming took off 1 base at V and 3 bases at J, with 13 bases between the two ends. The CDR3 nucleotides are TGCAGTGCTAGAGTCTCCGACGGTTCCAATCAGCCCCAGCATTTT. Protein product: CSARVSDGSNQPQHF.

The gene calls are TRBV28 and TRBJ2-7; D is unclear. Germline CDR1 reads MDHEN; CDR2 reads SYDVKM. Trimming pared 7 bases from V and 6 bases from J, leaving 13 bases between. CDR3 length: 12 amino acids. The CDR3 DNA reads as TGTGCCAGCACCTCCCCTCTTAGCGAGCAGTACTTC. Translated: CASTSPLSEQYF. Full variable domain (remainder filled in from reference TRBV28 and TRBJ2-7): DVKVTQSSRYLVKRTGEKVFLECVQDMDHENMFWYRQDPGLGLRLIYFSYDVKMKEKGDIPEGYSVSREKKERFSLILESASTNQTSMYLCASTSPLSEQYFGPGTRLTVT.

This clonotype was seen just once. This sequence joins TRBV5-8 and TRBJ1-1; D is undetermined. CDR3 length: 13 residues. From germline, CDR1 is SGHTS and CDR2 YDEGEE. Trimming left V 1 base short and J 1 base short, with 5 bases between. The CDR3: CASSLSPNTEAFF. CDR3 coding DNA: TGTGCCAGCAGCTTGTCACCGAACACTGAAGCTTTCTTT.